A selection of T cell receptor beta chains follows, all from one sample in a study of cytomegalovirus exposure and HLA in healthy donors. Produced via immunoSEQ multiplex PCR; TCRdb's table is partial and in-frame only. This table holds roughly 100,000 clones, around 80% found once. Sample: PBMCs. The receptors here all came from a man aged 40-55 years in good health and CMV-seronegative. The CDR3 runs from the conserved cysteine through the conserved F or W. A D gene is named only where the DNA matches it firmly. Clone size is shown for a subset of rows, as once, few, many or a class of expanded clone.

abundance	j_gene	d_gene	v_gene	CDR3aa	CDR3nt
NA	TRBJ1-2	NA	TRBV18	CASSGLDSFYGYTF	TGTGCCAGCTCTGGATTGGACAGCTTCTATGGCTACACCTTC
NA	TRBJ2-5	TRBD2	TRBV27	CASSLGVGLAGGETQYF	TGTGCCAGCAGTTTAGGGGTGGGGCTAGCGGGGGGAGAGACCCAGTACTTC
NA	TRBJ1-5	NA	TRBV7-9	CATLTETQINQPQHF	TGTGCCACCTTGACGGAGACCCAAATTAATCAGCCCCAGCATTTT
once	TRBJ1-2	NA	TRBV7-2	CASSLKMAGVLDYTF	TGTGCCAGCAGCTTAAAAATGGCAGGGGTCTTGGACTACACCTTC
NA	TRBJ2-5	NA	TRBV5-4	CASSSVQGQETQYF	TGTGCCAGCAGCTCTGTCCAGGGGCAAGAGACCCAGTACTTC
NA	TRBJ1-2	TRBD1	TRBV5-6	CASSPGQGVYYGYTF	TGTGCCAGCAGCCCTGGACAGGGGGTTTACTATGGCTACACCTTC
NA	TRBJ2-2	TRBD2	TRBV7-9	CSSRAGGRTGELFF	TGTTCCAGCAGGGCGGGGGGGCGCACCGGGGAGCTGTTTTTT
once	TRBJ1-1	NA	TRBV2	CASSTGGSTEAFF	TGTGCCAGCAGCACCGGGGGGAGCACTGAAGCTTTCTTT
NA	TRBJ1-2	TRBD1	TRBV6-4	CASSATTYGTGGGYTF	TGTGCCAGCAGTGCTACCACGTACGGGACAGGAGGTGGCTACACCTTC
NA	TRBJ1-2	TRBD1	TRBV18	CASSPTGGPDGYTF	TGTGCCAGCTCACCTACAGGGGGCCCGGATGGCTACACCTTC
NA	TRBJ1-3	TRBD1	TRBV4-2	CASSRDRTGSGTTIYF	TGTGCCAGCAGCCGGGACAGGACAGGATCGGGAACCACCATATATTTT
NA	TRBJ2-7	NA	TRBV18	CASSPQAYEQYF	TGTGCCAGCTCACCTCAGGCCTACGAGCAGTACTTC
NA	TRBJ2-5	NA	TRBV11-2	CASRGEEQYF	TGTGCCAGCAGAGGAGAGGAGCAGTACTTC
NA	TRBJ1-2	NA	TRBV7-2	CASSLAGSQIYGYTF	TGTGCCAGCAGCTTAGCGGGTTCACAGATCTATGGCTACACCTTC
few	TRBJ1-4	TRBD1	TRBV4-2	CASSQGQGPNEKLFF	TGTGCCAGCAGCCAAGGACAGGGACCTAATGAAAAACTGTTTTTT
NA	TRBJ2-3	TRBD2	TRBV18	CASSRTSGGAGGDTQYF	TGTGCCAGCTCACGGACTAGCGGGGGGGCCGGGGGAGATACGCAGTATTTT
NA	TRBJ2-7	TRBD1	TRBV6-1	CASSASGGSYEQYF	TGTGCCAGCAGTGCGTCAGGGGGCTCCTACGAGCAGTACTTC
NA	TRBJ1-1	NA	TRBV6-5	CASRRPGGVRAFF	TGTGCCAGCAGACGGCCGGGGGGGGTGAGGGCTTTCTTT
NA	TRBJ1-4	NA	TRBV5-8	CASSLAGTAPNEKLFF	TGTGCCAGCAGCTTGGCCGGTACTGCGCCAAATGAAAAACTGTTTTTT
few	TRBJ2-7	TRBD2	TRBV4-2	CASSRLAGETISYEQYF	TGTGCCAGCAGCCGCCTAGCGGGGGAGACGATATCCTACGAGCAGTACTTC
NA	TRBJ2-2	TRBD2	TRBV5-1	CASSLEGTRAGELFF	TGCGCCAGCAGCTTGGAGGGGACTAGGGCCGGGGAGCTGTTTTTT
NA	TRBJ2-5	TRBD1	TRBV19	CDTILRDRGLEGLQETQYF	TGTGACACGATACTCCGGGACAGGGGACTAGAGGGGCTCCAAGAGACCCAGTACTTC
few	TRBJ1-6	TRBD1	TRBV5-8	CASSFSDRARNSPLHF	TGTGCCAGCAGCTTTAGCGACAGGGCCAGGAATTCACCCCTCCACTTT
NA	TRBJ2-2	TRBD2	TRBV10-3	CAISERGGYTGELFF	TGTGCCATCAGCGAGCGGGGGGGGTACACCGGGGAGCTGTTTTTT
NA	TRBJ2-7	NA	TRBV28	CASSFIRQGGYEQYF	TGTGCCAGCAGTTTTATTCGGCAGGGCGGTTACGAGCAGTACTTC
few	TRBJ2-2	NA	TRBV4-2	CASSQDGGSNTGELFF	TGTGCCAGCAGCCAAGACGGCGGCAGTAACACCGGGGAGCTGTTTTTT
once	TRBJ1-2	NA	TRBV7-2	CASSSGGENYGYTF	TGTGCCAGCAGCTCGGGAGGGGAAAACTATGGCTACACCTTC
NA	TRBJ1-2	NA	TRBV5-4	CASSLGAEPYGYTF	TGTGCCAGCAGCTTGGGGGCTGAACCCTATGGCTACACCTTC
NA	TRBJ2-3	TRBD2	TRBV4-1	CASSQDPPRGGVDTQYF	TGCGCCAGCAGCCAAGATCCCCCCCGCGGGGGGGTAGATACGCAGTATTTT
NA	TRBJ1-2	NA	TRBV7-2	CASSLGGRSRGYTF	TGTGCCAGCAGCTTGGGTGGGAGAAGCCGGGGCTACACCTTC
few	TRBJ1-1	NA	TRBV9	CASSPEDTEAFF	TGTGCCAGCAGCCCCGAGGACACTGAAGCTTTCTTT
NA	TRBJ1-1	NA	TRBV6-5	CASSWGGDTEAFF	TGTGCCAGCAGTTGGGGCGGCGACACTGAAGCTTTCTTT
NA	TRBJ1-4	TRBD1	TRBV6-5	CASSSTGSGGKLFF	TGTGCCAGCAGTTCGACAGGGTCTGGAGGAAAACTGTTTTTT
NA	TRBJ2-5	NA	TRBV6-5	CASSAFGRSETQYF	TGTGCCAGCAGTGCCTTCGGTCGGTCAGAGACCCAGTACTTC
few	TRBJ2-1	TRBD2	TRBV18	CASSPPGGSSYNEQFF	TGTGCCAGCTCACCACCGGGCGGGAGCTCCTACAATGAGCAGTTCTTC
few	TRBJ2-5	TRBD2	TRBV4-1	CASSLGPIASGGYQETQYF	TGCGCCAGCAGCCTTGGGCCGATCGCTAGCGGGGGGTACCAAGAGACCCAGTACTTC
NA	TRBJ1-6	TRBD1	TRBV4-1	CASSPHGTDNSPLHF	TGCGCCAGCAGCCCTCACGGGACAGATAATTCACCCCTCCACTTT
few	TRBJ2-5	NA	TRBV2	CASSVGIQETQYF	TGTGCCAGCAGTGTCGGGATTCAAGAGACCCAGTACTTC
NA	TRBJ2-7	TRBD2	TRBV9	CASPGGLAGGPSIDEQYF	TGTGCCAGCCCCGGGGGACTAGCGGGGGGGCCCTCAATTGACGAGCAGTACTTC
NA	TRBJ2-1	TRBD1	TRBV11-3	CASSLDRSVNEQFF	TGTGCCAGCAGCTTGGACAGGAGTGTTAATGAGCAGTTCTTC
NA	TRBJ2-4	NA	TRBV7-2	CASRGRGLSGNIQYF	TGTGCCAGCAGGGGGCGGGGGCTATCCGGTAACATTCAGTACTTC
NA	TRBJ2-2	TRBD1	TRBV2	CASSAWTGARGELFF	TGTGCCAGCAGCGCCTGGACAGGGGCCAGGGGGGAGCTGTTTTTT
NA	TRBJ2-1	TRBD1	TRBV19	CASSPGQGAYNEQFF	TGTGCCAGTAGCCCCGGGCAGGGGGCCTACAATGAGCAGTTCTTC
NA	TRBJ2-3	TRBD2	TRBV10-3	CAISETPSGGITDTQYF	TGTGCCATCAGTGAAACCCCTAGCGGGGGGATCACAGATACGCAGTATTTT
few	TRBJ1-5	NA	TRBV5-5	CASSRGHGQPQHF	TGTGCCAGCAGCCGGGGACACGGCCAGCCCCAGCATTTT
NA	TRBJ2-3	NA	TRBV5-1	CASSLGRTDTQYF	TGCGCCAGCAGCTTGGGGCGCACAGATACGCAGTATTTT
NA	TRBJ2-1	NA	TRBV5-4	CASSLVSGYSYNEQFF	TGTGCCAGCAGCTTGGTATCGGGGTACTCCTACAATGAGCAGTTCTTC
few	TRBJ2-5	NA	TRBV12-5	CASGLGGPGQETQYF	TGTGCTAGTGGGCTCGGAGGGCCGGGCCAAGAGACCCAGTACTTC
few	TRBJ2-5	TRBD2	TRBV2	CASRKSGGRQETQYF	TGTGCCAGCAGAAAAAGCGGGGGGCGACAAGAGACCCAGTACTTC
NA	TRBJ1-1	TRBD1	TRBV2	CASSKQGLTEAFF	TGTGCCAGCAGTAAACAGGGGTTGACTGAAGCTTTCTTT
NA	TRBJ1-2	TRBD1	TRBV29-1	CSGETGVNGYTF	TGCAGCGGGGAAACAGGGGTGAATGGCTACACCTTC
NA	TRBJ1-2	NA	TRBV6-1	CASRILDGYTF	TGTGCCAGCAGGATACTAGATGGCTACACCTTC
NA	TRBJ2-5	TRBD1	TRBV6-6	CASSSWDSRETQYF	TGTGCCAGCAGTTCCTGGGACAGTAGAGAGACCCAGTACTTC
NA	TRBJ2-3	TRBD2	TRBV19	CASSIGAGGDTQYF	TGTGCCAGTAGTATCGGGGCGGGGGGAGATACGCAGTATTTT
NA	TRBJ2-3	TRBD2	TRBV7-2	CASSLLPLADGMNTQYF	TGTGCCAGCAGCCTCCTTCCTCTAGCGGACGGGATGAATACGCAGTATTTT
few	TRBJ1-1	NA	TRBV7-9	CASSLAHGTANTEAFF	TGTGCCAGCAGCTTAGCACATGGGACTGCGAACACTGAAGCTTTCTTT
NA	TRBJ1-1	TRBD1	TRBV7-6	CASSSDRMNTEAFF	TGTGCCAGCAGTTCGGACAGGATGAACACTGAAGCTTTCTTT
NA	TRBJ1-1	TRBD1	TRBV15	CATSRDRAVTEAFF	TGTGCCACCAGCAGGGACAGGGCAGTGACTGAAGCTTTCTTT
NA	TRBJ1-1	TRBD1	TRBV19	CASSTGQGLTEAFF	TGTGCCAGTAGTACTGGACAGGGGTTGACTGAAGCTTTCTTT